Below, 20 T cell receptor beta chains from the same sample are listed, as sequenced in a study of cytomegalovirus exposure and HLA in healthy donors. TCRdb keeps only in-frame clones here, not all; method: immunoSEQ multiplex PCR. The table has 220,000 or so clones, 80% to 90% seen once; the top ten hold 1.5% to 2%. The sequencing input was PBMCs. These receptors came from a woman younger than 30 in good health and CMV-seropositive.

This clone was seen once. This sequence joins TRBV28 and TRBJ2-1; 16 bases fit TRBD2. Germline V gives CDR1 MDHEN, CDR2 SYDVKM. The V segment lost 3 bases and the J segment 5 bases; nucleotides outside the gene matches: 7. This CDR3 contains 18 residues. CDR3 residues: CASSFWGTSGRANNEQFF. CDR3 coding DNA: TGTGCCAGCAGTTTCTGGGGGACTAGCGGGAGGGCCAACAATGAGCAGTTCTTC. The full variable domain, with the rest looked up from reference TRBV28 and TRBJ2-1, is DVKVTQSSRYLVKRTGEKVFLECVQDMDHENMFWYRQDPGLGLRLIYFSYDVKMKEKGDIPEGYSVSREKKERFSLILESASTNQTSMYLCASSFWGTSGRANNEQFFGPGTRLTVL.

V gene TRBV28 combines with J gene TRBJ1-5; D call uncertain. The CDR3 covers 16 residues. V gave up 3 bases and J gave up 2 bases, with 14 bases separating them. The germline V gene encodes CDR1 MDHEN and CDR2 SYDVKM. CDR3 region: CASSLFGIRGNQPQHF. The DNA for the CDR3 is TGTGCCAGCAGTTTGTTCGGGATCCGGGGCAATCAGCCCCAGCATTTT.

The chain recombines TRBV28 with TRBJ2-7; 9 bases are shared with TRBD1. The CDR3 is 15 amino acids. V lost 6 bases and J lost 4; bases outside the gene matches: 10. The germline V gene has CDR1 MDHEN and CDR2 SYDVKM. CDR3 bases: TGTGCCAGCAGCGACAGGGGGAGTAGCGCATACGAGCAGTACTTC. Residues: CASSDRGSSAYEQYF.

The rearrangement uses TRBV10-3 and TRBJ1-1, with TRBD1 matching over 7 bases. The CDR3 extends over 14 amino acids. J gave up 3 bases and V 7 bases, and 8 bases lay outside the gene matches. Germline assignment: CDR1 ENHRY and CDR2 SYGVKD. The CDR3 nucleotides read TGTGCCATCACTGAACAGGGGCCTGACACTGAAGCTTTCTTT. Protein product: CAITEQGPDTEAFF.

The CDR3 loop is CASSQEGRLAFGEELFF. As DNA, the CDR3 is TGCGCCAGCAGCCAAGAAGGCCGTTTGGCCTTCGGGGAGGAGCTGTTTTTT. The V gene is TRBV4-1, the J gene TRBJ2-2; D is possibly TRBD2 (5 bases). The germline gives CDR1 MGHRA, CDR2 YSYEKL. The CDR3 has 17 residues. The V end was cut by 0 bases, the J end by 10 bases, with 21 bases between.

V gene TRBV7-9 combines with J gene TRBJ2-7; D is possibly TRBD1 (7 bases). Germline lookup yields CDR1 SEHNR and CDR2 FQNEAQ (reference sequence). V was clipped by 2 bases and J by 2 bases, with 13 bases between them. The CDR3 runs 15 residues. The CDR3 DNA follows: TGTGCCAGCAGCTTAAACAGGGGAGGACCCTACGAGCAGTACTTC. It is translated as CASSLNRGGPYEQYF.

The table lists this clone with a count of one. In DNA, the CDR3 is TGTGCCAGCAGCTTGGCCCCGACAGGCCGAAAGGAGACCCAGTACTTC. This translates into CASSLAPTGRKETQYF. The V call is TRBV5-4, the J call TRBJ2-5, with D possibly TRBD1 on 6 matching bases. Germline-derived CDR1 and CDR2 are SGHNT and YYREEE (reference sequence). Trimming stripped 0 bases from V and 5 bases from J, with 17 bases between. This CDR3 is built from 16 residues.

A single count supports this clone. This chain connects TRBV10-3 to TRBJ1-1; maybe TRBD1 (5 bases). The V and J ends lost 5 bases and 2 bases respectively, with 12 bases between them. The CDR3 runs to 14 residues. Looked up from germline, CDR1 is ENHRY and CDR2 is SYGVKD. This CDR3 is CAISLGPFNTEAFF. The CDR3 DNA follows: TGTGCCATCAGTTTGGGGCCCTTCAACACTGAAGCTTTCTTT.

The rearrangement uses TRBV29-1 and TRBJ1-2; D possibly corresponds to TRBD1 (6 bases). The CDR3 is 14 amino acids. V was cut by 4 bases and J by 4 bases, with 16 bases left in between. In germline, CDR1 is SQVTM, CDR2 ANQGSEA. In nucleotides, the CDR3 is TGCAGCGTTGTGAGTTCAGGGGCAGGCTATGGCTACACCTTC. Its protein product is CSVVSSGAGYGYTF.

The J gene is TRBJ1-5, the V gene TRBV7-9; D not certain. The CDR3 contains 14 residues. Trimming removed 4 bases from V and 5 bases from J, with 12 bases in between. The germline V gene has CDR1 SEHNR and CDR2 FQNEAQ (reference sequence). CDR3 amino acids: CASSSTDSDQPQHF. Written as DNA, the CDR3 is TGTGCCAGCAGCTCGACCGACTCTGATCAGCCCCAGCATTTT.

V and J are TRBV6-5 and TRBJ1-2; a possible D gene is TRBD1 (6 bases). Germline V gene data show CDR1 as MNHEY and CDR2 as SVGAGI. The CDR3 runs to 14 residues. The V and J ends lost 7 bases and 8 bases respectively, with 20 bases between them. This CDR3 reads CASTDTNREGGYTF. The CDR3 DNA follows: TGTGCCAGCACCGACACTAACAGGGAGGGCGGCTACACCTTC.

V usage is TRBV5-4 and J usage is TRBJ2-7, with 13 nucleotides matching TRBD2. The V gene end was trimmed by 3 bases and the J gene end by 4 bases; junction bases not matched to a gene: 4. The CDR3 is made up of 15 amino acids. Germline CDR1 reads SGHNT; CDR2 reads YYREEE (reference sequence). The CDR3 is CASSSGTSGKYEQYF. CDR3 bases: TGTGCCAGCAGCTCTGGGACTAGCGGGAAATACGAGCAGTACTTC.

The chain is built from TRBV9 and TRBJ2-4; 8 nucleotides align to TRBD2. The J segment lost 3 bases and the V segment lost 2 bases, leaving 13 bases of the junction unmatched. This CDR3 has 18 amino acids. CDR1 is SGDLS and CDR2 is YYNGEE in the germline V gene. The CDR3 nucleotides are TGTGCCAGCAGCGTCGGACGGGAGGGCCGAGGAGGCAAAAACATTCAGTACTTC. It codes for CASSVGREGRGGKNIQYF.

Turning to this clone: Other DNA variants within this sample encode the same CDR3. The V call is TRBV27, the J call TRBJ1-1; perhaps TRBD1 as D (5 bases). The CDR3 contains 14 residues. Per the germline V gene, CDR1 is MNHEY and CDR2 is SMNVEV (reference sequence). V was cut by 6 bases and J by 4 bases, with 15 bases left in between. CDR3 amino acids: CASSPGGRGTEAFF. The CDR3 nucleotides are TGTGCCAGCAGCCCCGGGGGTCGGGGCACTGAAGCTTTCTTT.

This clone was detected once. The chain employs TRBV27 and TRBJ2-1; 8 nucleotides match TRBD1. The CDR3 has 14 amino acids. V was clipped by 2 bases and J by 7 bases; unmatched bases: 4. Germline CDR1 reads MNHEY; CDR2 reads SMNVEV (reference sequence). CDR3: CASSLSTGGNEQFF. CDR3 nucleotides: TGTGCCAGCAGTTTAAGTACAGGGGGGAATGAGCAGTTCTTC.

This chain connects TRBV5-6 to TRBJ2-7, with TRBD2 matching over 7 bases. CDR1 and CDR2 (germline): SGHDT, YYEEEE. With V trimmed by 0 bases and J by 5 bases, 11 bases remained unmatched. The CDR3 is made up of 16 amino acids. CDR3 coding DNA: TGTGCCAGCAGCTTGGGCTCTTCCGGCGGGAGCGACGAGCAGTACTTC. It specifies CASSLGSSGGSDEQYF.

V and J are TRBV30 and TRBJ2-7; no clear D. V gave up 0 bases and J gave up 7 bases, with 19 bases separating them. The CDR3 extends over 15 amino acids. Per germline, CDR1 GTSNPN and CDR2 SVGIG (reference sequence). CDR3 region: CAWSVKNSPSREQYF. The CDR3 region has the DNA TGTGCCTGGAGTGTGAAGAACAGTCCTTCACGTGAGCAGTACTTC.

The chain uses TRBV9 and TRBJ1-3; D unresolved. Trimming stripped 0 bases from V and 2 bases from J, with 9 bases between. The CDR3 is 15 residues long. CDR1 and CDR2 from the germline V gene are SGDLS and YYNGEE. The CDR3: CASSVGSGPGNTIYF. In DNA, the CDR3 is TGTGCCAGCAGCGTAGGGTCGGGTCCTGGAAACACCATATATTTT.

CDR3 coding DNA: TGCGCCAGCAGCCAAGATCAGATAGGGACAGGCGACCCTTTTTATGGCTACACCTTC. Protein: CASSQDQIGTGDPFYGYTF. V usage is TRBV4-1 and J usage is TRBJ1-2, with 8 bases lining up with TRBD1. The CDR3 spans 19 residues. The ends lost 0 bases at V and 5 bases at J; junction bases unmatched: 17. Germline-derived CDR1 and CDR2 are MGHRA and YSYEKL.

V gene TRBV15 combines with J gene TRBJ2-1; D gene ambiguous. The germline V and J ends were trimmed by 0 bases and 9 bases, with 9 bases remaining between them. CDR3 length equals 13 residues. Germline CDR1 LNHNV, CDR2 YYDKDF (reference sequence). The CDR3 region has the DNA TGTGCCACCAGCAGAGATCAGGTCTCTGAGCAGTTCTTC. Protein product: CATSRDQVSEQFF.